The 23 T cell receptor beta chains reported below all come from one sample, sequenced in a study of T cell changes during pregnancy in multiple sclerosis. Profiled with immunoSEQ multiplex PCR; TCRdb holds only in-frame clones, not every one. The sample carries 25,000 to 30,000 clones, 90% to 95% recorded once. The starting material was CD4+ T cells from peripheral blood mononuclear cells, obtained after pregnancy. The receptors shown here come from a female donor with multiple sclerosis, enrolled in a pregnancy study.

A remark on this clone: The junction and the germline gene differ at one end; a read error may be behind it. The chain combines TRBV29-1 with TRBJ2-3; 12 nucleotides match TRBD2. The CDR3 length is 13 residues. CDR1 and CDR2 (germline): SQVTM, ANQGSEA. CDR3 DNA: TGCAGCGTTGATCCCCAAGGACTAGCGGGACGTCATTTT. Translation: CSVDPQGLAGRHF.

The chain is built from TRBV18 and TRBJ1-2, with D maybe TRBD1 (6 bases). V lost 6 bases and J lost 4, with 15 bases in between. Germline V gene sequence: CDR1 KGHSH, CDR2 LQKENI. The CDR3 covers 14 residues. CDR3 bases: TGTGCCAGCTCCGCGGTCAGGGGCGCCTATGGCTACACCTTC. Its protein product is CASSAVRGAYGYTF.

The gene calls are TRBV19 and TRBJ1-5; 11 nucleotides line up with TRBD1. The length of the CDR3 is 14 residues. Germline trimming cut 6 bases from V and 7 bases from J; bases unmatched to any gene: 5. The germline V gene encodes CDR1 LNHDA and CDR2 SQIVND (reference sequence). CDR3 bases: TGTGCCAGTAGCTGGACAGGGGGCGAACAGCCCCAGCATTTT. Translated: CASSWTGGEQPQHF.

V is TRBV10-2 and J is TRBJ1-5; TRBD1 aligns across 9 bases. Germline CDR1 is WSHSY and CDR2 is SAAADI. Trimming at V came to 8 bases and at J to 6 bases, leaving 5 bases not matched to a gene. CDR3 size: 13 residues. The CDR3 loop reads CASGQGFPQPQHF. CDR3 coding DNA: TGCGCCAGCGGACAGGGGTTTCCTCAGCCCCAGCATTTT.

The chain links TRBV2 to TRBJ2-1, with D possibly being TRBD2 (9 bases). Per germline, CDR1 SNHLY and CDR2 FYNNEI. V was clipped by 6 bases and J by 10 bases, with 22 bases between them. There are 15 residues in the CDR3. The CDR3 DNA follows: TGTGCCAGCAGCTCCAGGGGGCTAGCGGGAAGCGAGCAGTTCTTC. Translating it yields CASSSRGLAGSEQFF.

The gene calls are TRBV30 and TRBJ1-2; 8 bases are shared with TRBD1. V was pared by 3 bases and J by 5 bases, with 5 bases of the junction left unmatched. The germline V gene encodes CDR1 GTSNPN and CDR2 SVGIG (reference sequence). This CDR3 has 13 amino acids. CDR3 sequence reads: CAWRGTGDYGYTF. In nucleotides, the CDR3 is TGTGCCTGGAGAGGGACAGGCGATTATGGCTACACCTTC.

This clone was observed a single time. The rearrangement uses TRBV7-2 and TRBJ2-2; 8 bases are shared with TRBD2. Germline trimming cut 2 bases from V and 9 bases from J; bases unmatched to any gene: 5. The CDR3 is 14 amino acids. Germline CDR1 SGHTA, CDR2 FQGNSA. The CDR3 loop reads CASSLPAGDRELFF. CDR3 DNA: TGTGCCAGCAGCTTACCAGCGGGAGACAGGGAGCTGTTTTTT.

The V gene is TRBV2, the J gene TRBJ1-5, with D uncertain. The ends were cut back, 5 bases at V and 0 bases at J, with 11 bases in the middle. This CDR3 is 15 amino acids long. Germline loops: CDR1 SNHLY, CDR2 FYNNEI. This CDR3 is CASSKTFLSNQPQHF. The CDR3 nucleotides read TGTGCCAGCAGTAAGACATTTCTTAGCAATCAGCCCCAGCATTTT.

CDR3 coding DNA: TGTGCCAGCAACACCGAGGGGGGACAGGGGAACTATGGCTACACCTTC. As protein: CASNTEGGQGNYGYTF. This chain links TRBV19 with TRBJ1-2, with 10 bases matching TRBD1. The CDR3 is made up of 16 amino acids. Losses at the gene ends were 9 bases for V and 2 bases for J; bases not matched to a gene: 12. In germline, CDR1 is LNHDA, CDR2 SQIVND (reference sequence).

The chain has TRBV9 and TRBJ2-1, with D possibly being TRBD1 (5 bases). Trimming took off 4 bases at V and 4 bases at J, with 12 bases between the two ends. This CDR3 has 14 residues. Germline assignment: CDR1 SGDLS and CDR2 YYNGEE. In DNA, the CDR3 is TGTGCCAGCAGCAAAGGGGCCGATTACAATGAGCAGTTCTTC. It translates to CASSKGADYNEQFF.

This clone was detected only once. V and J are TRBV2 and TRBJ1-2, with D perhaps TRBD1 (6 bases). The ends were cut back, 5 bases at V and 2 bases at J, with 15 bases in the middle. The CDR3 consists of 15 residues. From germline, CDR1 is SNHLY and CDR2 FYNNEI. The CDR3 DNA is TGTGCCAGCAGTTCTACAGGGATGTTAAACTATGGCTACACCTTC. Translation: CASSSTGMLNYGYTF.

This clone was detected only once. V gene TRBV5-1 combines with J gene TRBJ2-6, with 9 positions matching TRBD1. CDR3 size: 17 residues. Losses at the gene ends were 7 bases for V and 0 bases for J; bases not matched to a gene: 8. Germline CDR1 reads SGHRS; CDR2 reads YFSETQ. CDR3 residues: CASCVGTGRSGANVLTF. As DNA, the CDR3 is TGCGCCAGCTGTGTGGGGACAGGGCGCTCTGGGGCCAACGTCCTGACTTTC.

CDR3 coding DNA: TGTGCCAGCAGCTCGTTCGGGGGGCCCGCCACAGATACGCAGTATTTT. Its translation is CASSSFGGPATDTQYF. The chain has TRBV5-6 and TRBJ2-3, with a possible D match to TRBD2 (7 bases). This CDR3 contains 16 residues. Trimming stripped 3 bases from V and 2 bases from J, with 16 bases between. The germline V gene has CDR1 SGHDT and CDR2 YYEEEE.

This clone was detected only a few times. This chain connects TRBV19 to TRBJ1-2; 7 positions match TRBD1. Germline V lookup: CDR1 LNHDA, CDR2 SQIVND (reference sequence). With 5 bases clipped from V and 4 bases from J, the junction kept 7 bases outside the gene matches. The CDR3 runs 14 residues. This CDR3 is CASSPSRDSYGYTF. Here the CDR3 DNA reads TGTGCCAGTAGTCCCTCCCGGGACAGCTATGGCTACACCTTC. The full variable domain, in which reference TRBV19 and TRBJ1-2 provide the parts outside the CDR3, is DGGITQSPKYLFRKEGQNVTLSCEQNLNHDAMYWYRQDPGQGLRLIYYSQIVNDFQKGDIAEGYSVSREKKESFPLTVTSAQKNPTAFYLCASSPSRDSYGYTFGSGTRLTVV.

V usage is TRBV5-6 and J usage is TRBJ2-2; 9 bases are a match to TRBD1. There are 16 residues in the CDR3. Germline assignment: CDR1 SGHDT and CDR2 YYEEEE. V was pared by 4 bases and J by 5 bases, with 9 bases of the junction left unmatched. The CDR3: CASSPPGTGRTGELFF. The CDR3 DNA reads TGTGCCAGCAGCCCCCCCGGGACAGGGCGAACCGGGGAGCTGTTTTTT.

The chain has TRBV10-3 and TRBJ2-2; 9 bases line up with TRBD2. CDR1 and CDR2 from the germline V gene are ENHRY and SYGVKD. Germline trimming cut 7 bases from V and 4 bases from J; bases unmatched to any gene: 7. The CDR3 length is 15 residues. DNA of the CDR3: TGTGCCATCACCCCCGGGACTAGCCTCACCGGGGAGCTGTTTTTT. Translated, it gives CAITPGTSLTGELFF.

The chain is built from TRBV14 and TRBJ1-2, with no clear D. Germline V gene sequence: CDR1 SGHDN, CDR2 FVKESK. Trimming removed 4 bases from V and 7 bases from J, with 13 bases in between. The CDR3 loop spans 13 amino acids. CDR3 nucleotides: TGTGCCAGCAGCCCGGGCCGGGGAGCTGGCTACACCTTC. Translation gives CASSPGRGAGYTF.

The chain uses TRBV18 and TRBJ1-5, with TRBD1 identical over 8 bases. The CDR3 contains 13 residues. Germline CDR1 and CDR2: KGHSH and LQKENI. The trim removed 3 bases at V and 5 bases at J, leaving 0 bases unmatched. CDR3 sequence: CASSPDRDQPQHF. The CDR3 DNA sequence: TGTGCCAGCTCACCGGACAGGGATCAGCCCCAGCATTTT.

This chain links TRBV5-1 with TRBJ2-7, with D possibly matching TRBD2 (5 bases). V was cut by 1 base and J by 3 bases, with 11 bases left in between. The CDR3 consists of 14 residues. Per germline, CDR1 SGHRS and CDR2 YFSETQ. Here the CDR3 DNA reads TGCGCCAGCAGCTTGTGGTCCGAGGGCTACGAGCAGTACTTC. Protein sequence: CASSLWSEGYEQYF.

This chain connects TRBV7-2 to TRBJ1-4; D call uncertain. Germline V gene lookup returns CDR1 SGHTA and CDR2 FQGNSA. V was clipped by 5 bases and J by 0 bases, with 10 bases between them. This CDR3 comprises 15 residues. CDR3 bases: TGTGCCAGCAGCCCCCGAGGTACAACTAATGAAAAACTGTTTTTT. Translating it yields CASSPRGTTNEKLFF. Full variable domain (remainder filled in from reference TRBV7-2 and TRBJ1-4): GAGVSQSPSNKVTEKGKDVELRCDPISGHTALYWYRQSLGQGLEFLIYFQGNSAPDKSGLPSDRFSAERTGGSVSTLTIQRTQQEDSAVYLCASSPRGTTNEKLFFGSGTQLSVL.

V usage is TRBV2 and J usage is TRBJ2-5; D may be TRBD2 (6 bases). CDR1 is SNHLY and CDR2 is FYNNEI in the germline V gene. The ends were cut back, 9 bases at V and 3 bases at J, with 8 bases in the middle. The CDR3 length is 11 residues. CDR3 amino acids: CASGTEETQYF. The CDR3 DNA sequence: TGTGCCAGTGGGACTGAAGAGACCCAGTACTTC.

In this sample, this clone turned up once. The gene calls are TRBV6-6 and TRBJ2-3, with 11 nucleotides matching TRBD2. This CDR3 contains 16 residues. The V and J ends lost 5 bases and 4 bases, in that order; junction bases with no gene match: 8. The germline V gene has CDR1 MNHNY and CDR2 SVGAGI (reference sequence). The CDR3 reads CASSKTSGSGADTQYF. For the CDR3, the DNA is TGTGCCAGCAGTAAAACTAGCGGGAGCGGCGCAGATACGCAGTATTTT.

V and J are TRBV27 and TRBJ2-4; a weak D match, TRBD1 (5 bases). The length of the CDR3 is 17 residues. Germline assignment: CDR1 MNHEY and CDR2 SMNVEV (reference sequence). Trimming shortened V by 4 bases and J by 0 bases, and 16 bases separated the two germline ends. The CDR3 is CASSSGRRRKAKNIQYF. In DNA, the CDR3 is TGTGCCAGCAGTTCAGGGCGAAGGAGAAAAGCCAAAAACATTCAGTACTTC.